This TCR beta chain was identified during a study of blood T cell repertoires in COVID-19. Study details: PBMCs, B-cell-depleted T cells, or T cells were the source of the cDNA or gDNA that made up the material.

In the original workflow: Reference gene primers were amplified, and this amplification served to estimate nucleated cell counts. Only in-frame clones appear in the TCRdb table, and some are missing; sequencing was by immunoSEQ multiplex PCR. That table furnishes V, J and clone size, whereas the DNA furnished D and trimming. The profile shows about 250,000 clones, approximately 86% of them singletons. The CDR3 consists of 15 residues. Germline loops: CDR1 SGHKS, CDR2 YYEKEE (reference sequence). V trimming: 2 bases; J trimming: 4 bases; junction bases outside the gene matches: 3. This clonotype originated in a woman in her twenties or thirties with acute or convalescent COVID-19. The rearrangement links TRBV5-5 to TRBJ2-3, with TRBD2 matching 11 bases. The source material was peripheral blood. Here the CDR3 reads CASSFSGRDPDTQYF. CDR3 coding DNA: TGTGCCAGCAGCTTTAGCGGGAGGGACCCAGATACGCAGTATTTT.